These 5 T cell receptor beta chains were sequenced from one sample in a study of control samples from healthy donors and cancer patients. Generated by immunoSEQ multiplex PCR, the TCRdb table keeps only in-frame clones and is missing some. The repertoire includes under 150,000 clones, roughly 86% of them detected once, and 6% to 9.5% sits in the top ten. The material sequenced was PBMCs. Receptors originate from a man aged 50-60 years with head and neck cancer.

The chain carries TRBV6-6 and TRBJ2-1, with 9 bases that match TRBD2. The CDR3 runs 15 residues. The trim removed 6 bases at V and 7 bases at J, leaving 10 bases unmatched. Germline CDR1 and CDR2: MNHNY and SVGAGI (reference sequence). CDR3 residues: CASRDPGLAGNEQFF. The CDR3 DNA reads TGTGCCAGCAGGGACCCGGGACTAGCTGGGAATGAGCAGTTCTTC.

CDR3 protein: CASSQTRGLGFYEQYF. DNA for the CDR3: TGTGCCAGCAGTCAGACTAGGGGGTTAGGTTTCTACGAGCAGTACTTC. The V gene is TRBV28, the J gene TRBJ2-7; the D gene could be TRBD1 or TRBD2 (6 bases each). Germline V gene sequence: CDR1 MDHEN, CDR2 SYDVKM. The CDR3 totals 16 residues. The V end lost 5 bases, the J end lost 3 bases, and 20 bases lay between the germline ends.

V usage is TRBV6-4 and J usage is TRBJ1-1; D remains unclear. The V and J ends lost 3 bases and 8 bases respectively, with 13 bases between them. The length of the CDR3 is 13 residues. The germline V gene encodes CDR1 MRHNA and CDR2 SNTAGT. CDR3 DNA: TGTGCCAGCAGTGATAACCCAGGTATAGAAGCTTTCTTT. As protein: CASSDNPGIEAFF.

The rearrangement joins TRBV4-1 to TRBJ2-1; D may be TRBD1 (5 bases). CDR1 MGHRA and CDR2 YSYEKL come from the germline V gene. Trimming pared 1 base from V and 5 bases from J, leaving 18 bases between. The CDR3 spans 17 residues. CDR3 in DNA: TGCGCCAGCAGCCAAGTCGAAAGGACACGGATAAACAATGAGCAGTTCTTC. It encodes CASSQVERTRINNEQFF.

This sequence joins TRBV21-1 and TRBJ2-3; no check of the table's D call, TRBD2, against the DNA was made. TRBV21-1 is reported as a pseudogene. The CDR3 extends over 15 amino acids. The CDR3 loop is CASSSRPAGADTQYF. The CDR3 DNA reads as TGTGCCAGCAGCTCAAGACCGGCGGGGGCAGATACGCAGTATTTT.